Listed here are 9 T cell receptor beta chains from one sample, sequenced in a study of cytomegalovirus exposure and HLA in healthy donors (dated by TCRdb to 2017 to 2019). The method behind the library was the immunoSEQ multiplex PCR assay. For the multiplex PCR, a mixture combining 60 forward primers for TCR Vbeta segments and 13 reverse primers for TCR Jbeta segments was used. TCRdb limited this immuneACCESS table to in-frame rearrangements with V and J called. A share of clones is missing; checked studies link under half to unresolved V genes, and the rest is unexplained. The sample data list 83,000 or so clones, and about three quarters of these were observed just once. The top ten clones comprise over 9.5% of the sample. The sequenced sample consisted of PBMCs. These receptors all stem from a man younger than 40 in good health and CMV-seropositive.

The table lists this clone with a count of one. The rearrangement joins TRBV28 to TRBJ1-3; 9 bases match TRBD1. The CDR3 sequence is 16 residues long. V was clipped by 6 bases and J by 4 bases; unmatched bases: 10. Germline CDR1 and CDR2: MDHEN and SYDVKM. The CDR3 protein is CASRLQGAGRGNTIYF. In DNA form, the CDR3 reads TGTGCCAGCAGGTTACAGGGGGCAGGTCGAGGAAACACCATATATTTT.

The J gene is TRBJ1-1, the V gene TRBV18, with unresolved D. Germline-derived CDR1 and CDR2 are KGHSH and LQKENI. CDR3 length: 15 residues. V gave up 3 bases and J gave up 3 bases, with 14 bases separating them. CDR3 amino acids: CASSPWESLDTEAFF. The DNA for the CDR3 is TGTGCCAGCTCACCTTGGGAGTCCCTGGACACTGAAGCTTTCTTT.

This clone has only one observation. The J gene is TRBJ2-2, the V gene TRBV13, with D uncertain. CDR1 PRHDT and CDR2 FYEKMQ come from the germline V gene (reference sequence). The V end lost 5 bases, the J end lost 3 bases, and 4 bases lay between the germline ends. CDR3 size: 12 residues. CDR3 nucleotides: TGTGCCAGCAGCCGCGACACCGGGGAGCTGTTTTTT. Amino acids: CASSRDTGELFF.

This clone was detected only a few times. This chain connects TRBV4-1 to TRBJ2-7, with D hard to call. The CDR3 totals 15 residues. Trimming pared 0 bases from V and 2 bases from J, leaving 11 bases between. The germline gives CDR1 MGHRA, CDR2 YSYEKL. CDR3 region: CASSQDTTATYEQYF. In DNA form, the CDR3 reads TGCGCCAGCAGCCAAGATACTACCGCTACCTACGAGCAGTACTTC.

V gene TRBV5-1 combines with J gene TRBJ2-7; D not resolved. CDR3 length: 13 amino acids. V was clipped by 1 base and J by 3 bases, with 8 bases between them. The V gene's germline CDR1 is SGHRS and CDR2 YFSETQ. The CDR3 DNA reads as TGCGCCAGCAGCTTGAGTAACGGCTACGAGCAGTACTTC. Translated: CASSLSNGYEQYF.

The rearrangement links TRBV27 to TRBJ1-2; 7 bases line up with TRBD1. This CDR3 spans 15 amino acids. The V gene end was trimmed by 5 bases and the J gene end by 1 base; junction bases not matched to a gene: 7. Germline V gene lookup returns CDR1 MNHEY and CDR2 SMNVEV (reference sequence). In DNA, the CDR3 is TGTGCCAGCAGTCCTCAGGGACAGCTTAACTATGGCTACACCTTC. Protein: CASSPQGQLNYGYTF.

V and J are TRBV9 and TRBJ2-7, with 10 bases that match TRBD2. The germline gives CDR1 SGDLS, CDR2 YYNGEE. The junction had 12 bases not matched to a gene; V was cut back by 4 bases and J by 2 bases. There are 17 residues in the CDR3. The CDR3 region is CASSPPGGTSAPYEQYF. The DNA for the CDR3 is TGTGCCAGCAGCCCTCCAGGAGGGACTAGCGCTCCCTACGAGCAGTACTTC.

CDR3 sequence reads: CASTPGGVGWNTEAFF. In DNA form, the CDR3 reads TGTGCCAGCACCCCTGGGGGGGTGGGGTGGAACACTGAAGCTTTCTTT. V gene TRBV28 combines with J gene TRBJ1-1; a possible D gene is TRBD1 (5 bases). Trimming left V 7 bases short and J 1 base short, with 19 bases between. The CDR3 is made up of 16 amino acids. Germline V gene lookup returns CDR1 MDHEN and CDR2 SYDVKM. Full variable domain (rest looked up from reference TRBV28 and TRBJ1-1): DVKVTQSSRYLVKRTGEKVFLECVQDMDHENMFWYRQDPGLGLRLIYFSYDVKMKEKGDIPEGYSVSREKKERFSLILESASTNQTSMYLCASTPGGVGWNTEAFFGQGTRLTVV.

V usage is TRBV6-4 and J usage is TRBJ2-2; TRBD2 agrees at 11 bases. CDR3 size: 15 residues. V gave up 3 bases and J gave up 5 bases; unmatched junction bases: 2. The germline CDR1 and CDR2 sequences are MRHNA and SNTAGT. The CDR3 spells CASSEGTSGTGELFF. The CDR3 DNA reads as TGTGCCAGCAGTGAAGGGACTAGCGGTACCGGGGAGCTGTTTTTT.